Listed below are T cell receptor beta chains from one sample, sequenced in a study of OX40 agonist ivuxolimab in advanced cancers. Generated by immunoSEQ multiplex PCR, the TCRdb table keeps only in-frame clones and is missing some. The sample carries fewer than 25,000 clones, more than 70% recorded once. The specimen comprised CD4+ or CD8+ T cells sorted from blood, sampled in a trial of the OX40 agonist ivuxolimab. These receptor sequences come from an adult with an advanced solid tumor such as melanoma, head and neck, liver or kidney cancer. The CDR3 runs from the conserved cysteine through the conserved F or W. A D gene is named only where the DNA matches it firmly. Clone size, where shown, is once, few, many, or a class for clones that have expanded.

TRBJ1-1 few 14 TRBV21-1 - TGTGCCCATGCATGTCGGGGCTCGTGCACTGAAGCTTTCTTT CAHACRGSCTEAFF
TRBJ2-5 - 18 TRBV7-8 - TGTGCCAGCAGCCTCAGAACAGGGCGGGGGCCGGCGGCGGACTACCAGTACTTC CASSLRTGRGPAADYQYF
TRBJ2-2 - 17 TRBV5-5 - TGTGCCAGCAGCTTGGGCCCGGGTAGGAAGGACACCGGGGAGCTGTTTTTT CASSLGPGRKDTGELFF
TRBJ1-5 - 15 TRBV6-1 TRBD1 TGTGCCAGCAGCCCCGACAGGGTCCGGGATCAGCCCCAGCATTTT CASSPDRVRDQPQHF
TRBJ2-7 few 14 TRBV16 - TGTGCCAGCAGCCGCGGCCGCTACCACTACGAGCAGTACTTC CASSRGRYHYEQYF
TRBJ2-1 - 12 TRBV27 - TGTGCCAGTTGGGGGGTGTCGAATGAGCAGTTCTTC CASWGVSNEQFF
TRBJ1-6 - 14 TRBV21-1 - TGTGCCAGCAGCTTCGGGATATTTAATTCACCCCTCCACTTT CASSFGIFNSPLHF
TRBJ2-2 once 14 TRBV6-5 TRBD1 TGTGCCATCCGGACAGGGAAGAACACCGGGGAGCTGTTTTTT CAIRTGKNTGELFF
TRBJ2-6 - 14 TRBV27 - TGTGCCAGCAGTTTACTCTCTGGGGCCAACGTCCTGACTTTC CASSLLSGANVLTF
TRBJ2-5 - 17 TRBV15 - TGTGCCACCAGCCGCTCTACGGGACAAACGTACCAAGAGACCCAGTACTTC CATSRSTGQTYQETQYF
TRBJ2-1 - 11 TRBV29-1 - TGCAGCGTTGAAGCGTACGATGAGCAGTTCTTC CSVEAYDEQFF
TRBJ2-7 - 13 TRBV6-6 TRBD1 TGTGCCAGCAGGACAGGGGATTTCTACGGGCAGTACTTC CASRTGDFYGQYF
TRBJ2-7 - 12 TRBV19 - TGTGCCAGTAGTGGTTCCGGATACGAGCAGTACTTC CASSGSGYEQYF
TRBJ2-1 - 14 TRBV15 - TGTGCCACCTCAGCTGAGAGCTCCTACAATGAGCAGTTCTTC CATSAESSYNEQFF
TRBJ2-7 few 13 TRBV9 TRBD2 TGTGCCAGCAGCCCCGGGACTAGCGTTGAGCAGTACTTC CASSPGTSVEQYF
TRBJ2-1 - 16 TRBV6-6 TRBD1 TGTGCCAGCAGTTACTTACGCCGGGACAGGGGACGAGGCCAGTTCTTC CASSYLRRDRGRGQFF
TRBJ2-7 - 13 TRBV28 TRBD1 TGTGCCAGCAGTCCGACAGGGTCCTACGAGCAGTACTTC CASSPTGSYEQYF
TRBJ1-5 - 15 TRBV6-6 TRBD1 TGTGCCAGCAGTCGGGACAGAAGGGGCAATCAGCCCCAGCATTTT CASSRDRRGNQPQHF
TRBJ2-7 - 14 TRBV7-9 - TGTGCCAGCAGCTCGACTACAGGGTTCGACGAGCAGTACTTC CASSSTTGFDEQYF
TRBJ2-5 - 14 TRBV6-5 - TGTGCCAGCAGTTACTCGGGATTCCAAGAGACCCAGTACTTC CASSYSGFQETQYF
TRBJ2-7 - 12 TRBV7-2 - TGTGCCAGCAGCTTAGCGGGGGGAGAGCAGTACTTC CASSLAGGEQYF